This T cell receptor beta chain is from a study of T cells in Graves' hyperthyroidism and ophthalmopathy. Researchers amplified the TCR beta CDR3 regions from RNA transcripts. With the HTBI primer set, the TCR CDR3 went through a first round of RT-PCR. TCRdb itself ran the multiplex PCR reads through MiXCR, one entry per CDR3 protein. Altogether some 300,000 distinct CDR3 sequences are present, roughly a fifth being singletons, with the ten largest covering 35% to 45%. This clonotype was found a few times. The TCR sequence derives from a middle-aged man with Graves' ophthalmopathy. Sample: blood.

The CDR3 protein is CASDRGAGNTIYF. The CDR3 nucleotides are TGTGCCTCCGACCGGGGCGCTGGAAACACCATATATTTT. This chain links TRBV28 with TRBJ1-3; tentatively, D is TRBD1 (5 bases). The CDR3 sequence is 13 residues long. Looked up from germline, CDR1 is MDHEN and CDR2 is SYDVKM. V was pared by 11 bases and J by 2 bases, with 13 bases between.